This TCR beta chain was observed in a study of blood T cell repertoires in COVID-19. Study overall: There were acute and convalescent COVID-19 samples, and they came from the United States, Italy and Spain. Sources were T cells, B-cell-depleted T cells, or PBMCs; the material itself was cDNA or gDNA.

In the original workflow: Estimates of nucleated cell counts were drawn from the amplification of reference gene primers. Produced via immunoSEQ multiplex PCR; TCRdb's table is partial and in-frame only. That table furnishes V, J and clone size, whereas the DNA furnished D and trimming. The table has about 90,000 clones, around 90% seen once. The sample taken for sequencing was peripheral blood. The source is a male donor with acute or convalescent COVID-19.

The DNA for the CDR3 is TGTGCCAGCCGCCGGGACAGGGGGGATAGGACCTTC. It codes for CASRRDRGDRTF. This rearrangement joins TRBV3-1 (or the pseudogene TRBV3-2) to TRBJ1-2; 11 bases align to TRBD1. Trimming removed 8 bases from V and 14 bases from J; junction bases left unmatched: 10. The CDR3 is 12 residues long. The germline gives CDR1 LGHDT, CDR2 YNNKEL (reference sequence).